One and the same sample provided the 29 T cell receptor beta chains below, sequenced in a study of cytomegalovirus exposure and HLA in healthy donors. PCR employed 60 Vbeta and 13 Jbeta primers. The method was immunoSEQ multiplex PCR; TCRdb's version includes in-frame clones alone and lacks a portion of them. The sample lists about 140,000 clones; approximately 73% were seen once. The sequencing input was PBMCs. The receptors derive from a woman aged 40 to 49 in good health and CMV-seronegative.

V and J are TRBV2 and TRBJ1-2; 8 nucleotides agree with TRBD1. The CDR3 runs 13 residues. The V gene end was trimmed by 2 bases and the J gene end by 7 bases; junction bases not matched to a gene: 3. Germline V gives CDR1 SNHLY, CDR2 FYNNEI. The CDR3 region has the DNA TGTGCCAGCAGTGAAACAGGGGGTCGTGGCTACACCTTC. Residues: CASSETGGRGYTF.

V usage is TRBV7-2 and J usage is TRBJ2-5, with 9 bases identical to TRBD2. CDR3 size: 15 residues. J lost 6 bases, V lost 5 bases, and 10 bases had no gene match. Germline V gene lookup returns CDR1 SGHTA and CDR2 FQGNSA. This chain's CDR3 is CASSPPGTSSKTQYF. The CDR3 coding sequence is TGTGCCAGCAGCCCGCCCGGGACTAGCTCAAAGACCCAGTACTTC.

This chain joins TRBV7-9 and TRBJ2-7, with D possibly TRBD1 on 6 matching bases. Germline CDR1 reads SEHNR; CDR2 reads FQNEAQ (reference sequence). The CDR3 has 17 amino acids. The V end lost 0 bases, the J end lost 5 bases, and 20 bases lay between the germline ends. The CDR3 here is CASSLALGANSQDEQYV. CDR3 nucleotide sequence: TGTGCCAGCAGCTTAGCGCTGGGGGCGAATTCCCAGGACGAGCAGTACGTC.

The V call is TRBV9, the J call TRBJ2-3, with a weak D call TRBD1 (5 bases). The CDR3 totals 14 residues. The ends were cut back, 3 bases at V and 4 bases at J, with 12 bases in the middle. CDR1 SGDLS and CDR2 YYNGEE come from the germline V gene. The CDR3 region has the DNA TGTGCCAGCAGCGGTGGACAAGTTCCAGATACGCAGTATTTT. It specifies CASSGGQVPDTQYF.

This clone was found once. The chain combines TRBV4-1 with TRBJ2-7; weak D call: TRBD2 (6 bases). Deletions cut 1 base from V and 1 base from J, with 17 bases between. Germline-derived CDR1 and CDR2 are MGHRA and YSYEKL. This CDR3 contains 17 residues. The CDR3: CASSQAGLGGGSYEQYF. CDR3 DNA sequence: TGCGCCAGCAGCCAAGCGGGTCTGGGAGGAGGTTCCTACGAGCAGTACTTC.

The chain recombines TRBV9 with TRBJ2-2; D is possibly TRBD2 (6 bases). The V end was cut by 2 bases, the J end by 0 bases, with 8 bases between. Germline V gene data show CDR1 as SGDLS and CDR2 as YYNGEE. The CDR3 is made up of 15 amino acids. CDR3 region: CASSVGGANTGELFF. The CDR3 DNA is TGTGCCAGCAGCGTCGGGGGTGCGAACACCGGGGAGCTGTTTTTT.

This rearrangement joins TRBV28 to TRBJ1-5; 9 bases agree with TRBD1. The CDR3 is made up of 16 amino acids. V was clipped by 3 bases and J by 5 bases; unmatched bases: 8. Germline lookup yields CDR1 MDHEN and CDR2 SYDVKM. CDR3 sequence (DNA): TGTGCCAGCAGTTTTGTGAAGGGACAGGGAGATCAGCCCCAGCATTTT. Translation gives CASSFVKGQGDQPQHF.

This clone is a singleton in its sample. J is TRBJ1-2 and V is TRBV7-8; 7 bases fit TRBD1. Losses at the gene ends were 5 bases for V and 4 bases for J; bases not matched to a gene: 10. CDR3 length: 15 residues. The germline V gene has CDR1 SGHVS and CDR2 FQNEAQ. For the CDR3, the DNA is TGTGCCAGCAGCCCGTCGACAGGGATCGTCTATGGCTACACCTTC. Translated: CASSPSTGIVYGYTF.

The rearrangement uses TRBV10-3 and TRBJ2-2; 7 positions match TRBD1. The CDR3 is made up of 14 amino acids. Germline V CDR1 and CDR2: ENHRY, SYGVKD. The J segment lost 5 bases and the V segment lost 3 bases, leaving 3 bases of the junction unmatched. The CDR3 here is CAISEDRATGELFF. In nucleotides, the CDR3 is TGTGCCATCAGTGAAGACAGGGCGACCGGGGAGCTGTTTTTT.

V and J are TRBV28 and TRBJ2-7, with TRBD2 identical over 9 bases. The trim removed 3 bases at V and 0 bases at J, leaving 6 bases unmatched. The length of the CDR3 is 16 residues. Germline V CDR1 and CDR2: MDHEN, SYDVKM. The CDR3 bases are TGTGCCAGCAGTTTCCTCTTAGCGGGGGCCTCCTACGAGCAGTACTTC. Its protein is CASSFLLAGASYEQYF.

This sequence joins TRBV9 and TRBJ1-5; 8 nucleotides align to TRBD1. This CDR3 contains 14 residues. Looked up from germline, CDR1 is SGDLS and CDR2 is YYNGEE. Germline trimming cut 3 bases from V and 2 bases from J; bases unmatched to any gene: 1. In nucleotides, the CDR3 is TGTGCCAGCAGCGAGGGACAGGGCAATCAGCCCCAGCATTTT. Protein sequence: CASSEGQGNQPQHF.

The rearrangement joins TRBV7-9 to TRBJ2-5; 7 bases line up with TRBD2. Germline V gene sequence: CDR1 SEHNR, CDR2 FQNEAQ (reference sequence). The CDR3 is made up of 16 amino acids. V lost 5 bases and J lost 2; bases outside the gene matches: 11. The CDR3 sequence is CASSPTRRGIQETQYF. The CDR3 region has the DNA TGTGCCAGCAGCCCCACTAGGCGGGGGATTCAAGAGACCCAGTACTTC.

CDR3 nucleotides: TGTGCCAGCAGTGGACAGTACAATGAGCAGTTCTTC. Protein sequence: CASSGQYNEQFF. This sequence joins TRBV25-1 and TRBJ2-1; D is perhaps TRBD1 (5 bases). Germline V CDR1 and CDR2: MGHDK, SYGVNS. V was pared by 4 bases and J by 4 bases, with 5 bases between. The CDR3 spans 12 residues.

The rearrangement links TRBV19 to TRBJ2-7; TRBD1 agrees at 8 bases. This CDR3 comprises 14 residues. The germline CDR1 and CDR2 sequences are LNHDA and SQIVND (reference sequence). Trimming cost V 6 bases and J 2 bases; bases outside gene matches: 6. CDR3 coding DNA: TGTGCCAGTAGGGGGACAGGCCTAACCTACGAGCAGTACGTC. Translating it yields CASRGTGLTYEQYV.

This rearrangement joins TRBV4-2 to TRBJ2-1; D gene uncertain. Trimming removed 0 bases at V and 10 bases at J, with 22 bases between. The CDR3 runs to 17 residues. Germline values: CDR1 LGHNA, CDR2 YNFKEQ. The CDR3 DNA sequence: TGTGCCAGCAGCCAAGATTATAGTCCCCTGTTCCTAATCGAGCAGTTCTTC. The encoded protein is CASSQDYSPLFLIEQFF.

The V call is TRBV19, the J call TRBJ2-5; possible D gene TRBD2, 7 bases. This CDR3 spans 14 amino acids. Germline CDR1 is LNHDA and CDR2 is SQIVND (reference sequence). Trimming left V 6 bases short and J 2 bases short, with 13 bases between. The CDR3 nucleotides read TGTGCCAGTAGGGGAAGGGGGGGTCAAGAGACCCAGTACTTC. It translates to CASRGRGGQETQYF.

This clone is a singleton in its sample. The chain carries TRBV5-8 and TRBJ2-5; 9 positions agree with TRBD2. This CDR3 comprises 16 residues. V gave up 4 bases and J gave up 1 base; unmatched junction bases: 8. Germline V lookup: CDR1 SGHTS, CDR2 YDEGEE. The CDR3 DNA is TGTGCCAGCAGCGGAACCTTAGCGGGGGCCCAAGAGACCCAGTACTTC. Encoded protein: CASSGTLAGAQETQYF. Filled out from reference TRBV5-8 and TRBJ2-5, the complete variable domain reads EAGVTQSPTHLIKTRGQQATLRCSPISGHTSVYWYQQALGLGLQFLLWYDEGEERNRGNFPPRFSGRQFPNYSSELNVNALELEDSALYLCASSGTLAGAQETQYFGPGTRLLVL.

The chain is built from TRBV4-1 and TRBJ1-4, with D possibly matching TRBD1 (6 bases). The CDR3 has 17 residues. Trimming stripped 0 bases from V and 7 bases from J, with 18 bases between. Looked up from germline, CDR1 is MGHRA and CDR2 is YSYEKL. The CDR3 sequence: CASSQDLRAGAGEKLFF. CDR3 nucleotide sequence: TGCGCCAGCAGCCAAGATCTAAGGGCAGGGGCAGGTGAAAAACTGTTTTTT.

The CDR3 loop is CASSHGGVSNSPLHF. In nucleotides, the CDR3 is TGTGCCAGCAGCCATGGAGGGGTGAGTAATTCACCCCTCCACTTT. The V and J genes are TRBV7-9 and TRBJ1-6; D may be TRBD1 (5 bases). The ends were cut back, 5 bases at V and 6 bases at J, with 14 bases in the middle. This CDR3 has 15 amino acids. Germline CDR1 SEHNR, CDR2 FQNEAQ (reference sequence).

The chain uses TRBV7-8 and TRBJ2-1; TRBD1 is a possible D gene (6 bases). The length of the CDR3 is 17 residues. Trimming left V 2 bases short and J 2 bases short, with 16 bases between. Germline CDR1 and CDR2: SGHVS and FQNEAQ. For the CDR3, the DNA is TGTGCCAGCAGCTTAAGGGTCCGGACAGATCCCTACAATGAGCAGTTCTTC. Amino acid sequence: CASSLRVRTDPYNEQFF.

The rearrangement uses TRBV4-2 and TRBJ2-5; TRBD2 agrees at 10 bases. Looked up from germline, CDR1 is LGHNA and CDR2 is YNFKEQ. This CDR3 is 18 amino acids long. With 1 base clipped from V and 4 bases from J, the junction kept 12 bases outside the gene matches. The CDR3 reads CASSQAASGGSSGETQYF. The CDR3 bases are TGTGCCAGCAGCCAAGCGGCTAGCGGGGGCTCCAGCGGAGAGACCCAGTACTTC.

The chain carries TRBV16 and TRBJ1-4; 7 bases match TRBD1. From germline, CDR1 is KGHSY and CDR2 FQNENV. V was clipped by 9 bases and J by 5 bases; unmatched bases: 6. This CDR3 contains 13 residues. The CDR3 reads CASTTGENEKLFF. The CDR3 bases are TGTGCCAGTACAACAGGGGAAAATGAAAAACTGTTTTTT.

The chain uses TRBV6-7 and TRBJ2-7, with D possibly TRBD1 on 5 matching bases. TRBV6-7 is filed as an ORF, its function uncertain. This CDR3 region has 15 residues. V lost 5 bases, J lost 3 bases, and 17 bases lay in between. The CDR3 coding sequence is TGTGCCAGCAGTGGGCCGTGGGGCTCCCACTACGAGCAGTACGTC. As protein: CASSGPWGSHYEQYV.

As DNA, the CDR3 is TGCGCCAGCAGCCAACTGACAGGAGACATATACAATGAGCAGTTCTTC. This translates into CASSQLTGDIYNEQFF. The rearrangement uses TRBV4-1 and TRBJ2-1; D is perhaps TRBD1 (6 bases). V was cut by 2 bases and J by 4 bases, with 15 bases left in between. The length of the CDR3 is 16 residues. The germline CDR1 and CDR2 sequences are MGHRA and YSYEKL.

V gene TRBV28 combines with J gene TRBJ1-2, with 8 bases matching TRBD1. CDR3 length equals 16 residues. Germline loops: CDR1 MDHEN, CDR2 SYDVKM. Trimming at V came to 4 bases and at J to 7 bases, leaving 14 bases not matched to a gene. CDR3: CASSSAGQASTRGYTF. In DNA form, the CDR3 reads TGTGCCAGCAGTTCCGCGGGACAGGCTTCTACCCGTGGCTACACCTTC.

The gene calls are TRBV18 and TRBJ1-1, with D possibly being TRBD1 (6 bases). The CDR3 runs 15 residues. The V gene lost 4 bases and the J gene lost 0 bases, with 12 bases spanning the gap. Germline lookup yields CDR1 KGHSH and CDR2 LQKENI. CDR3: CASSRQTGMNTEAFF. The CDR3 DNA is TGTGCCAGCTCACGACAGACAGGTATGAACACTGAAGCTTTCTTT.

The chain links TRBV7-9 to TRBJ2-5; 7 bases agree with TRBD2. CDR1 SEHNR and CDR2 FQNEAQ come from the germline V gene (reference sequence). J lost 1 base, V lost 6 bases, and 8 bases had no gene match. The CDR3 loop spans 15 amino acids. CDR3 protein: CASRLGEGFQETQYF. The CDR3, as DNA: TGTGCCAGCAGGTTGGGGGAGGGGTTCCAAGAGACCCAGTACTTC.

The rearrangement uses TRBV7-9 and TRBJ2-3, with 12 bases that match TRBD1. Looked up from germline, CDR1 is SEHNR and CDR2 is FQNEAQ (reference sequence). The junction had 6 bases not matched to a gene; V was cut back by 5 bases and J by 3 bases. The CDR3 covers 16 residues. In DNA, the CDR3 is TGTGCCAGCAGCAAAGGGGACAGGGGGCTTACAGATACGCAGTATTTT. Encoded protein: CASSKGDRGLTDTQYF.

This chain links TRBV5-1 with TRBJ2-2; possibly TRBD1 for D (7 bases). CDR1 and CDR2 (germline): SGHRS, YFSETQ. The length of the CDR3 is 16 residues. Trimming removed 0 bases at V and 3 bases at J, with 12 bases between. The CDR3 loop reads CASSLVSRGDTGELFF. The CDR3 nucleotides are TGCGCCAGCAGCTTGGTTTCCAGGGGGGACACCGGGGAGCTGTTTTTT.